Below are 24 T cell receptor beta chains sequenced from a single sample in a study of lymphopenia after photon versus proton radiotherapy. Only in-frame clones appear in the TCRdb table, and some are missing; sequencing was by immunoSEQ multiplex PCR. This table has 150,000 to 200,000 clones, more than 85% appearing once. Source: peripheral blood, taken from a patient treated with photon-based radiotherapy. Receptor source: a man in his fifties or sixties with gastric cancer.

This rearrangement joins TRBV4-3 to TRBJ2-3; 9 bases are shared with TRBD2. The CDR3 runs to 15 residues. Germline V gene data show CDR1 as LGHNA and CDR2 as YSLEER. V lost 1 base to trimming and J lost 5 bases; unmatched junction nucleotides: 4. CDR3 DNA sequence: TGCGCCAGCAGCCAAGCAGTAGCGGGAGTAGATACGCAGTATTTT. Translated, it gives CASSQAVAGVDTQYF.

About this clone: Distinct nucleotide sequences in the sample also encode this CDR3. This chain joins TRBV18 and TRBJ2-7, with TRBD1 matching over 9 bases. Germline V gene lookup returns CDR1 KGHSH and CDR2 LQKENI. This CDR3 has 14 residues. V shed 3 bases and J 1 base; nucleotides not matched to a gene: 1. CDR3 coding DNA: TGTGCCAGCTCACCGGGACAGGGATCCTACGAGCAGTACTTC. This translates into CASSPGQGSYEQYF.

The genes are TRBV21-1 and TRBJ2-1; the D call in the table, TRBD2, was not verified against the DNA. TRBV21-1 has pseudogene status. The CDR3 consists of 17 residues. The CDR3 nucleotides are TGTGCCAGCAGCAATACAACTAGCGGAATTCCCTACAATGAGCAGTTCTTC. This encodes CASSNTTSGIPYNEQFF.

This clone turned up a few times. The chain combines TRBV7-2 with TRBJ1-2, with 9 bases lining up with TRBD1. Trimming at V came to 5 bases and at J to 8 bases, leaving 12 bases not matched to a gene. Germline lookup yields CDR1 SGHTA and CDR2 FQGNSA. CDR3 length: 15 residues. The CDR3 DNA sequence: TGTGCCAGCAGCGCCACCCGGGGACAGGGTAAGGGCTACACCTTC. It encodes CASSATRGQGKGYTF.

This clone appeared a single time. The V gene is TRBV2, the J gene TRBJ1-2, with 9 bases identical to TRBD1. In germline, CDR1 is SNHLY, CDR2 FYNNEI. The CDR3 is 14 residues long. V was clipped by 6 bases and J by 3 bases; unmatched bases: 5. CDR3 DNA sequence: TGTGCCAGCAGCCGGACAGGGGAGGACTATGGCTACACCTTC. It is translated as CASSRTGEDYGYTF.

This clone appeared a single time. This chain joins TRBV10-3 and TRBJ1-1; 9 bases fit TRBD1. The CDR3 extends over 13 amino acids. The V gene end was trimmed by 6 bases and the J gene end by 3 bases; junction bases not matched to a gene: 2. The germline V gene has CDR1 ENHRY and CDR2 SYGVKD. For the CDR3, the DNA is TGTGCCATCAGATGGACAGGGGACACTGAAGCTTTCTTT. Its translation is CAIRWTGDTEAFF.

This clone was seen a single time. This rearrangement joins TRBV7-9 to TRBJ2-5, with D uncertain. This CDR3 spans 13 amino acids. CDR1 and CDR2 (germline): SEHNR, FQNEAQ (reference sequence). Trimming removed 2 bases at V and 1 base at J, with 5 bases between. The CDR3 protein is CASSLLTQETQYF. The CDR3 bases are TGTGCCAGCAGCTTACTGACCCAAGAGACCCAGTACTTC.

The J gene is TRBJ2-7, the V gene TRBV27; TRBD2 agrees at 10 bases. Per the germline V gene, CDR1 is MNHEY and CDR2 is SMNVEV (reference sequence). V gave up 6 bases and J gave up 3 bases; unmatched junction bases: 8. CDR3 length: 15 residues. CDR3 sequence reads: CASSLTGLANYEQYF. The CDR3 nucleotides are TGTGCCAGCAGCCTGACGGGACTAGCGAACTACGAGCAGTACTTC.

The chain uses TRBV2 and TRBJ2-3, with D unresolved. This CDR3 is built from 10 residues. From germline, CDR1 is SNHLY and CDR2 FYNNEI. The germline V and J ends were trimmed by 5 bases and 11 bases, with 8 bases remaining between them. The CDR3 DNA reads TGTGCCAGCAGTCTCTTGGGGCAGTATTTT. Translating it yields CASSLLGQYF.

Here the CDR3 DNA reads TGTGCCAGCTCACCACAGGGGTCGCGGGGCTACACCTTC. Protein: CASSPQGSRGYTF. The V call is TRBV18, the J call TRBJ1-2; a weak D match, TRBD1 (5 bases). This CDR3 is built from 13 residues. V was shortened by 1 base and J by 8 bases, with 11 bases between the two germline ends. The germline V gene encodes CDR1 KGHSH and CDR2 LQKENI.

V gene TRBV7-9 combines with J gene TRBJ1-1, with D uncertain. Trimming stripped 2 bases from V and 3 bases from J, with 7 bases between. Germline CDR1 SEHNR, CDR2 FQNEAQ (reference sequence). The CDR3 contains 13 residues. The CDR3: CASSLKADTEAFF. The CDR3 DNA reads as TGTGCCAGCAGCTTAAAAGCAGACACTGAAGCTTTCTTT.

V and J are TRBV19 and TRBJ2-7; 8 bases match TRBD1. V lost 4 bases and J lost 7; bases outside the gene matches: 12. Germline assignment: CDR1 LNHDA and CDR2 SQIVND (reference sequence). The CDR3 extends over 15 amino acids. The CDR3 loop reads CASSTPGTGGVEQYF. The CDR3 DNA follows: TGTGCCAGTAGTACTCCGGGGACAGGAGGAGTAGAGCAGTACTTC. Full variable domain (remainder filled in from reference TRBV19 and TRBJ2-7): DGGITQSPKYLFRKEGQNVTLSCEQNLNHDAMYWYRQDPGQGLRLIYYSQIVNDFQKGDIAEGYSVSREKKESFPLTVTSAQKNPTAFYLCASSTPGTGGVEQYFGPGTRLTVT.

The chain combines TRBV5-4 with TRBJ1-1; D gene uncertain. Trimming pared 2 bases from V and 1 base from J, leaving 12 bases between. This CDR3 contains 15 residues. Germline CDR1 and CDR2: SGHNT and YYREEE (reference sequence). The CDR3 here is CASSFGGPQNTEAFF. Here the CDR3 DNA reads TGTGCCAGCAGCTTCGGAGGGCCCCAGAACACTGAAGCTTTCTTT.

This chain links TRBV5-5 with TRBJ2-5, with TRBD2 identical over 9 bases. The germline V gene has CDR1 SGHKS and CDR2 YYEKEE (reference sequence). Trimming cost V 0 bases and J 3 bases; bases outside gene matches: 12. The CDR3 contains 18 residues. For the CDR3, the DNA is TGTGCCAGCAGCTTGGCCAGGGCAAGACTAGCGGTAAAAGAGACCCAGTACTTC. As protein: CASSLARARLAVKETQYF.

CDR3 in DNA: TGTGCCAGCAGCTCTCACAGAGACTTTGCCTACGAGCAGTACTTC. Translated: CASSSHRDFAYEQYF. The V call is TRBV5-4, the J call TRBJ2-7; D unresolved. Trimming stripped 3 bases from V and 2 bases from J, with 15 bases between. CDR1 is SGHNT and CDR2 is YYREEE in the germline V gene (reference sequence). This CDR3 has 15 amino acids. Together with reference TRBV5-4 and TRBJ2-7, the CDR3 gives the full variable domain: ETGVTQSPTHLIKTRGQQVTLRCSSQSGHNTVSWYQQALGQGPQFIFQYYREEENGRGNFPPRFSGLQFPNYSSELNVNALELDDSALYLCASSSHRDFAYEQYFGPGTRLTVT.

This clone appeared a few times. The V call is TRBV9, the J call TRBJ2-3; D unclear. Germline assignment: CDR1 SGDLS and CDR2 YYNGEE. With 4 bases removed from V and 0 bases from J, the gap between germline ends came to 6 bases. The CDR3 contains 13 residues. The CDR3 loop reads CASSRSSTDTQYF. The DNA of the CDR3 is TGTGCCAGCAGCCGCAGTAGCACAGATACGCAGTATTTT.

This clone was seen more than once but under ten times. The V call is TRBV30, the J call TRBJ1-5; 9 bases are a match to TRBD1. This CDR3 contains 15 residues. Germline V gives CDR1 GTSNPN, CDR2 SVGIG (reference sequence). Unmatched junction bases numbered 6, after V lost 5 bases and J lost 1 base. Written as DNA, the CDR3 is TGTGCCTGGCAACAGGGGGCGCGGAGCAATCAGCCCCAGCATTTT. It yields the protein CAWQQGARSNQPQHF.

This chain uses TRBV29-1 with TRBJ1-1; 11 nucleotides match TRBD1. The germline V gene has CDR1 SQVTM and CDR2 ANQGSEA. This CDR3 has 13 amino acids. V trimming: 7 bases; J trimming: 4 bases; junction bases outside the gene matches: 5. The CDR3 reads CSAWTGGFTEAFF. The CDR3, as DNA: TGCAGCGCTTGGACAGGGGGCTTCACTGAAGCTTTCTTT.

This clone has a single count. The CDR3 bases are TGTGCCTGGAGTGGGGACGGGAGACGGGCAGATACGCAGTATTTT. As protein: CAWSGDGRRADTQYF. The chain recombines TRBV30 with TRBJ2-3, with TRBD2 as a possible D gene (6 bases). Between the trimmed V and J ends, which lost 1 base and 4 bases, there was a span of 15 bases. Germline CDR1 is GTSNPN and CDR2 is SVGIG (reference sequence). CDR3 size: 15 residues.

This chain uses TRBV7-2 with TRBJ2-4; weak D call: TRBD2 (5 bases). Germline-derived CDR1 and CDR2 are SGHTA and FQGNSA. The V and J ends lost 5 bases and 0 bases respectively, with 17 bases between them. CDR3 size: 17 residues. This CDR3 reads CASSPRESILAKNIQYF. The CDR3 nucleotides read TGTGCCAGCAGCCCAAGGGAGTCAATTCTAGCCAAAAACATTCAGTACTTC.

The genes are TRBV7-7 and TRBJ2-3; 8 bases map to TRBD2. Germline V gene sequence: CDR1 SSHAT, CDR2 FNYEAQ (reference sequence). V lost 5 bases to trimming and J lost 4 bases; unmatched junction nucleotides: 2. CDR3 length: 13 residues. The CDR3 sequence is CASSGAGADTQYF. The CDR3 coding sequence is TGTGCCAGCAGCGGAGCGGGAGCAGATACGCAGTATTTT. The full variable domain, completed using reference TRBV7-7 and TRBJ2-3, is GAGVSQSPRYKVTKRGQDVTLRCDPISSHATLYWYQQALGQGPEFLTYFNYEAQPDKSGLPSDRFSAERPEGSISTLTIQRTEQRDSAMYRCASSGAGADTQYFGPGTRLTVL.

V is TRBV19 and J is TRBJ2-3; D is perhaps TRBD2 (6 bases). Germline V lookup: CDR1 LNHDA, CDR2 SQIVND (reference sequence). V lost 5 bases and J 1 base, leaving 16 bases between the germline ends. This CDR3 region has 16 residues. Here the CDR3 DNA reads TGTGCCAGTAGTGGTCTGGCGGGACGGGGCACAGATACGCAGTATTTT. It specifies CASSGLAGRGTDTQYF.

The chain uses TRBV29-1 and TRBJ2-7; no clear D gene. CDR3 size: 11 residues. Germline V lookup: CDR1 SQVTM, CDR2 ANQGSEA. V lost 4 bases and J lost 3, with 7 bases in between. DNA for the CDR3: TGCAGCGTTGGGCAGGTCTACGAGCAGTACTTC. Translated: CSVGQVYEQYF.

J is TRBJ1-2 and V is TRBV6-5; no definite D call. Trimming stripped 0 bases from V and 7 bases from J, with 15 bases between. The CDR3 is 15 residues long. Germline CDR1 and CDR2: MNHEY and SVGAGI. CDR3 DNA: TGTGCCAGCAGTTACTCGATCCAGCCTGAGGGTGGCTACACCTTC. Residues: CASSYSIQPEGGYTF.